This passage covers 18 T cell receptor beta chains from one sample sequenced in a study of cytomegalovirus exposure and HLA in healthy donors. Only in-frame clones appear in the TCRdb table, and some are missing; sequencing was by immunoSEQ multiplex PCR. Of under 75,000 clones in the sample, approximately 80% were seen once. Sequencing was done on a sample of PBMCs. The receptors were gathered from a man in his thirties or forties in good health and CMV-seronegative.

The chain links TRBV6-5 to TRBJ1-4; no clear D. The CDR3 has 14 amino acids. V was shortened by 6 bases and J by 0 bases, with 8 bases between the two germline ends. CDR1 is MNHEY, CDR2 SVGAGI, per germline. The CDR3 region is CASSPFSTNEKLFF. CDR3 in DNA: TGTGCCAGCAGCCCTTTTTCAACTAATGAAAAACTGTTTTTT.

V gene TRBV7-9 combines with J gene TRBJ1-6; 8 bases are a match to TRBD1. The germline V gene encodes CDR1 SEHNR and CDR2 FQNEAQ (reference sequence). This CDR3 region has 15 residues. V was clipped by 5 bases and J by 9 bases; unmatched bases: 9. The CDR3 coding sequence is TGTGCCAGCAGCGCTCTGACAGGGGTGGTTTCACCCCTCCACTTT. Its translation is CASSALTGVVSPLHF.

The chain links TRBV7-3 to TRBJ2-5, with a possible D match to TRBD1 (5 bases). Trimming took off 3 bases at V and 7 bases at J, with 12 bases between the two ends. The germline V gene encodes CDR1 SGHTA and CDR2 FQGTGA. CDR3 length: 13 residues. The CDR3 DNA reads TGTGCCAGCAGCTTGGCGCAGGGCGGGACCCAGTACTTC. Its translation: CASSLAQGGTQYF.

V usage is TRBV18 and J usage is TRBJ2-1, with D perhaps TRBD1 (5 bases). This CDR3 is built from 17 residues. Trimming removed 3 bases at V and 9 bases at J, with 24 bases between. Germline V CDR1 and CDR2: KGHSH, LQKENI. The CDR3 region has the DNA TGTGCCAGCTCACCCACTCAGGCTGGGGCTCTCTGGCCTGAGCAGTTCTTC. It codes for CASSPTQAGALWPEQFF.

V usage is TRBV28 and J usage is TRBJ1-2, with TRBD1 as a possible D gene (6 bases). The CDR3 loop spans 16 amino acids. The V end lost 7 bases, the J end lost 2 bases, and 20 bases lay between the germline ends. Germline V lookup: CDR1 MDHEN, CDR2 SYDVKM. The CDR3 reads CASIGSPGQPNYGYTF. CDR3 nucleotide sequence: TGTGCCAGCATCGGAAGCCCCGGACAGCCCAACTATGGCTACACCTTC.

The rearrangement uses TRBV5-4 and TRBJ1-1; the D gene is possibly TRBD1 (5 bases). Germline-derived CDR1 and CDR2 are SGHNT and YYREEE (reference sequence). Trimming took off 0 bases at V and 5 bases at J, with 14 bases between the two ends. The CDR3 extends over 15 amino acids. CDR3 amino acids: CASSLGQLVFTEAFF. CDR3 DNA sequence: TGTGCCAGCAGCTTGGGACAGTTAGTTTTTACTGAAGCTTTCTTT.

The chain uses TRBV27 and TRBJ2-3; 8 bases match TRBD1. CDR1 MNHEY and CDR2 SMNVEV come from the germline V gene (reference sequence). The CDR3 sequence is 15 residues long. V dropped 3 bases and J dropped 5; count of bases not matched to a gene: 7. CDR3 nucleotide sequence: TGTGCCAGCAGTTTTTATGACAGGGGATTAGATACGCAGTATTTT. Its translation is CASSFYDRGLDTQYF.

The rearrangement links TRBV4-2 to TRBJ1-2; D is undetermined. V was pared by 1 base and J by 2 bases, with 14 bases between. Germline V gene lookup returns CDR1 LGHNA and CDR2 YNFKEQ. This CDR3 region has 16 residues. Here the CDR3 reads CASSQVGSLANYGYTF. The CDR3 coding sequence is TGTGCCAGCAGCCAAGTCGGGTCCCTCGCAAACTATGGCTACACCTTC.

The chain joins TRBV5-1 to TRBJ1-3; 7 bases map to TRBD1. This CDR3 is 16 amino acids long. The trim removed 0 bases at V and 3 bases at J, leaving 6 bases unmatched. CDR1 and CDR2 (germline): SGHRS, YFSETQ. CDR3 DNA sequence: TGCGCCAGCAGCTTGGGTTCGGCAGGGGGTGGAAACACCATATATTTT. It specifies CASSLGSAGGGNTIYF. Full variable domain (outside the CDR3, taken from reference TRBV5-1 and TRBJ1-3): KAGVTQTPRYLIKTRGQQVTLSCSPISGHRSVSWYQQTPGQGLQFLFEYFSETQRNKGNFPGRFSGRQFSNSRSEMNVSTLELGDSALYLCASSLGSAGGGNTIYFGEGSWLTVV.

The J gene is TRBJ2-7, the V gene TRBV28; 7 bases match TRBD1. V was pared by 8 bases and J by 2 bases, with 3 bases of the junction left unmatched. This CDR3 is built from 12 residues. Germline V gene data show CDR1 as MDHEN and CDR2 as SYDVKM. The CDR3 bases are TGTGCCAGCGGGGGACAGCCCTACGAGCAGTACGTC. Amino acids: CASGGQPYEQYV.

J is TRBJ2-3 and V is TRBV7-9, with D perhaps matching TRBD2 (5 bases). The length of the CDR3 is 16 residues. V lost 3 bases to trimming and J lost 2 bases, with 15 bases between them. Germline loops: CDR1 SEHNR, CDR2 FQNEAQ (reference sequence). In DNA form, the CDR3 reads TGTGCCAGCAGCTTCCCCCGGACTGATGACACAGATACGCAGTATTTT. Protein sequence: CASSFPRTDDTDTQYF. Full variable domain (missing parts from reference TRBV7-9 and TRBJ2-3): DTGVSQNPRHKITKRGQNVTFRCDPISEHNRLYWYRQTLGQGPEFLTYFQNEAQLEKSRLLSDRFSAERPKGSFSTLEIQRTEQGDSAMYLCASSFPRTDDTDTQYFGPGTRLTVL.

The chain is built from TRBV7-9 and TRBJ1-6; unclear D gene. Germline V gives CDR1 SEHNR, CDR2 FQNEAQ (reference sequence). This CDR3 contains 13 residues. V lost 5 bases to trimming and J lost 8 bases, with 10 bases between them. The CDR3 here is CASSPRSYSPLHF. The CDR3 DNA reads TGTGCCAGCAGCCCGCGTTCGTATTCACCCCTCCACTTT.

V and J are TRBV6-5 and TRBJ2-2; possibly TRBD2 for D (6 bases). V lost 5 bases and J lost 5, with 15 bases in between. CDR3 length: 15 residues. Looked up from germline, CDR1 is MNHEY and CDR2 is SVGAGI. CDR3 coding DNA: TGTGCCAGCAGTCACCGGGGGATTAGGACCGGGGAGCTGTTTTTT. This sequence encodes CASSHRGIRTGELFF.

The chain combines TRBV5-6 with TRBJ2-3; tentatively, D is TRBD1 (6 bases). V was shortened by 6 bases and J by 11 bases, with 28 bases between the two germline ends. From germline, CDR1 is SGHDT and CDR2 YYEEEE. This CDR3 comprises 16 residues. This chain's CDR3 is CASTPGRGMRTSRQYF. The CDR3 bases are TGTGCCAGCACCCCTGGCAGGGGTATGCGAACTAGTAGGCAGTATTTT. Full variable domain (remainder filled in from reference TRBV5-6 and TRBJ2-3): DAGVTQSPTHLIKTRGQQVTLRCSPKSGHDTVSWYQQALGQGPQFIFQYYEEEERQRGNFPDRFSGHQFPNYSSELNVNALLLGDSALYLCASTPGRGMRTSRQYFGPGTRLTVL.

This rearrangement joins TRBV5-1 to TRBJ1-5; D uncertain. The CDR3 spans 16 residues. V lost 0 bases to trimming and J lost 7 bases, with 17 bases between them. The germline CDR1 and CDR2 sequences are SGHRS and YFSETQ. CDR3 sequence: CASSLGRSEGGQPQHF. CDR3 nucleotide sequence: TGCGCCAGCAGCTTGGGTCGTAGTGAGGGCGGACAGCCCCAGCATTTT.

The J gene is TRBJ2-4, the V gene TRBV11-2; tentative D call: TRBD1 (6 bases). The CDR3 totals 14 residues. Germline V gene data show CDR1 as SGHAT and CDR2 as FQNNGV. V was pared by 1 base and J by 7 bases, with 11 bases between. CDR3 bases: TGTGCCAGCAGCTTAGGGATACAGGGTAACATTCAGTACTTC. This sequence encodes CASSLGIQGNIQYF. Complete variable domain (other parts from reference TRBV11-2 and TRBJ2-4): EAGVAQSPRYKIIEKRQSVAFWCNPISGHATLYWYQQILGQGPKLLIQFQNNGVVDDSQLPKDRFSAERLKGVDSTLKIQPAKLEDSAVYLCASSLGIQGNIQYFGAGTRLSVL.

The CDR3 bases are TGTGCCAGCAGCGTAGGTGGACTAGCGTTCGATGAGCAGTTCTTC. Residues: CASSVGGLAFDEQFF. This chain uses TRBV9 with TRBJ2-1; TRBD2 aligns across 9 bases. Germline CDR1 SGDLS, CDR2 YYNGEE. The J segment lost 8 bases and the V segment lost 0 bases, leaving 6 bases of the junction unmatched. The CDR3 has 15 amino acids.

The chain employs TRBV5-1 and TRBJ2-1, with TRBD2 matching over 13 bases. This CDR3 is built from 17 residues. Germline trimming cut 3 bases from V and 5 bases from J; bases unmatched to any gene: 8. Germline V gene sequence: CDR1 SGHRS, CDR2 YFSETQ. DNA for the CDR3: TGCGCCAGCAGCTCGAAACCGGGACTAGCGGGGCACAATGAGCAGTTCTTC. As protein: CASSSKPGLAGHNEQFF.